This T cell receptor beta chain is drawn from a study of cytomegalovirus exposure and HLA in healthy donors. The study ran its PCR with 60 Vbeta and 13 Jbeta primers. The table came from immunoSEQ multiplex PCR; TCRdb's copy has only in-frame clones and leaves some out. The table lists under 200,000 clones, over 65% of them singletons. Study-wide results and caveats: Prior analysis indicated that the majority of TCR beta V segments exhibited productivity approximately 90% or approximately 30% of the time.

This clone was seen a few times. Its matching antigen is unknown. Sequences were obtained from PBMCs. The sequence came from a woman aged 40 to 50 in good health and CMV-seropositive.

The CDR3 DNA is TGTGCCAGCAGCGTAGTGCCTAGCGGAAATGAGCAGTTCTTC. This sequence encodes CASSVVPSGNEQFF. This sequence joins TRBV9 and TRBJ2-1, with TRBD2 matching over 7 bases. The germline V gene encodes CDR1 SGDLS and CDR2 YYNGEE. The CDR3 length is 14 residues. V lost 0 bases to trimming and J lost 7 bases; unmatched junction nucleotides: 4.